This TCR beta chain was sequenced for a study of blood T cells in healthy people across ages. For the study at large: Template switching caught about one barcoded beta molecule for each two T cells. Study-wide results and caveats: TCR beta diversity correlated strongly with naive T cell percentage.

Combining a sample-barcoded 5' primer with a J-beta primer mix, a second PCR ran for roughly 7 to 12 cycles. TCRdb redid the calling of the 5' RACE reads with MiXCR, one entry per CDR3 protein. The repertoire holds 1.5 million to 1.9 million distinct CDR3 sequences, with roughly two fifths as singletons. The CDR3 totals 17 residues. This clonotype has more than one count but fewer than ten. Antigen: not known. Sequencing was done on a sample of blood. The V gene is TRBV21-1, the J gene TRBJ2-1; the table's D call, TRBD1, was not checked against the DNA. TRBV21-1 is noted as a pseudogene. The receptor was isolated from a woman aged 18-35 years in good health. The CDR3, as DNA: TGTGCCAGCAGCAAAGCGCTACGCCCCCACTCCTACAATGAGCAGTTCTTC. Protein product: CASSKALRPHSYNEQFF.